What follows describes a single T cell receptor beta chain. The data were obtained in a study of T-cell reconstitution after alpha-beta-depleted transplantation in children. During its preparation, the TCRbeta library received unique molecular identifiers. TCRdb passed the PCR reads through MiXCR, listing each CDR3 protein once. The data hold 450,000 to 500,000 distinct CDR3 sequences, with about 12% observed a single time. After removal of 4 bases from V and 3 bases from J, the junction contained 8 bases not matched to a gene. Per germline, CDR1 DFQATT and CDR2 SNEGSKA (reference sequence). There are 15 residues in the CDR3.

The receptor comes from a human donor who donated a stem cell graft to a child with combined immunodeficiency. Here the sequenced sample was PBMCs from the stem cell graft donor, taken from the stem cell graft. The chain links TRBV20-1 to TRBJ2-7; TRBD1 aligns across 11 bases. The CDR3 DNA sequence: TGCAGTGCTAACGACGCCGGGACAGGGGGCTACGAGCAGTACTTC. Translation: CSANDAGTGGYEQYF.